Listed here are 18 T cell receptor beta chains from one sample, sequenced in a study of T cells in Graves' hyperthyroidism and ophthalmopathy. Amplification yielded TCR beta CDR3 regions, with RNA transcripts as the source. When the TCR CDR3 underwent first-round RT-PCR, the HTBI primer set was used. TCRdb reprocessed the multiplex PCR reads via MiXCR and lists one record per CDR3 protein. The profile shows about 280,000 distinct CDR3 sequences, less than 30% of them singletons. Sample: blood. Receptors were obtained from a man between 40 and 49 years old with Graves' hyperthyroidism that later progressed to Graves' ophthalmopathy.

This clonotype appeared many times. CDR3 region: CASATDAGVGTGELFF. The CDR3 bases are TGCGCCAGCGCCACGGATGCGGGAGTGGGCACCGGGGAGCTGTTTTTT. The gene calls are TRBV4-1 and TRBJ2-2; 7 nucleotides line up with TRBD2. The CDR3 consists of 16 residues. The germline CDR1 and CDR2 sequences are MGHRA and YSYEKL. The V and J ends lost 8 bases and 4 bases, in that order; junction bases with no gene match: 13.

This clonotype was counted many times. V is TRBV14 and J is TRBJ2-7; 15 bases fit TRBD2. Germline loops: CDR1 SGHDN, CDR2 FVKESK. The CDR3 spans 18 residues. Trimming took 2 bases from V and 1 from J; bases not matched to a gene: 6. In DNA form, the CDR3 reads TGTGCCAGCAGCCAAACCGGGACTAGCGGGAGGTATTCCTACGAGCAGTACTTC. It encodes CASSQTGTSGRYSYEQYF.

Many counts were recorded for this clonotype. The chain recombines TRBV20-1 with TRBJ1-2, with TRBD1 matching 9 bases. CDR3 length: 16 residues. Germline V gene sequence: CDR1 DFQATT, CDR2 SNEGSKA (reference sequence). The J segment lost 4 bases and the V segment lost 0 bases, leaving 9 bases of the junction unmatched. The CDR3 loop reads CSARDSAGTGTYGYTF. CDR3 bases: TGCAGTGCTAGAGATTCGGCCGGGACAGGGACCTATGGCTACACCTTC.

This chain joins TRBV4-2 and TRBJ2-5, with TRBD2 matching 7 bases. This CDR3 contains 18 residues. V shed 2 bases, J shed 2 bases, and the junction held 14 bases outside the gene matches. Germline V CDR1 and CDR2: LGHNA, YNFKEQ. The CDR3 protein is CASSQFLGLAGGQETQYF. The CDR3, as DNA: TGTGCCAGCAGCCAATTTTTAGGTTTAGCGGGTGGTCAAGAGACCCAGTACTTC.

The chain links TRBV24-1 to TRBJ2-2; TRBD1 aligns across 7 bases. Germline CDR1 and CDR2: KGHDR and SFDVKD. The CDR3 runs 17 residues. Trimming at V came to 4 bases and at J to 3 bases, leaving 10 bases not matched to a gene. The CDR3, as DNA: TGTGCCACCAGTGACCCCCACCGGGACAGCTACACCGGGGAGCTGTTTTTT. Amino acids: CATSDPHRDSYTGELFF.

This clonotype has ten or more counts. The chain carries TRBV11-2 and TRBJ1-1; D ambiguous. V dropped 2 bases and J dropped 5 bases, with 15 bases sitting between them. Germline V lookup: CDR1 SGHAT, CDR2 FQNNGV. This CDR3 is 15 amino acids long. The CDR3 region is CASSLSKGRRTEAFF. DNA of the CDR3: TGTGCCAGCAGCTTATCTAAGGGAAGAAGAACTGAAGCTTTCTTT.

This clonotype was seen ten or more times. The chain recombines TRBV30 with TRBJ2-7; D gene unclear. This CDR3 comprises 14 residues. CDR1 and CDR2 from the germline V gene are GTSNPN and SVGIG (reference sequence). V gave up 1 base and J gave up 0 bases, with 10 bases separating them. The CDR3 nucleotides are TGTGCCTGGAGTGGTAGGGCCCTCTCCTACGAGCAGTACTTC. Translating it yields CAWSGRALSYEQYF.

This clonotype was recorded many times. V gene TRBV12-3 or TRBV12-4 combines with J gene TRBJ2-5, with 10 bases fitting TRBD1. With 4 bases clipped from V and 5 bases from J, the junction kept 4 bases outside the gene matches. This CDR3 is 14 amino acids long. CDR3: CASSSRQGAETQYF. CDR3 in DNA: TGTGCCAGCAGTTCACGACAGGGGGCGGAGACCCAGTACTTC.

This clonotype was counted ten times or more. This rearrangement joins TRBV5-1 to TRBJ1-5; D remains ambiguous. Germline V gene data show CDR1 as SGHRS and CDR2 as YFSETQ. The CDR3 is made up of 17 amino acids. Trimming shortened V by 4 bases and J by 1 base, and 18 bases separated the two germline ends. CDR3 coding DNA: TGCGCCAGCAGCGGAGGAAGGGAGGTGTACAGCAATCAGCCCCAGCATTTT. Translation: CASSGGREVYSNQPQHF.

With respect to this clonotype: A read error may produce the germline difference seen at one junction end. The chain employs TRBV6-2 or TRBV6-3 and TRBJ2-2, with D perhaps given as TRBD1 or TRBD2 (5 bases each). Per the germline V gene, CDR1 is MNHEY and CDR2 is SVGEGT. The CDR3 length is 12 residues. The DNA for the CDR3 is TGTGCCAGCAGTTATGGGACCGTGGAGCTGTTTTTT. The encoded protein is CASSYGTVELFF.

The J gene is TRBJ1-1, the V gene TRBV5-6, with D unresolved. CDR1 is SGHDT and CDR2 is YYEEEE in the germline V gene. The V end was cut by 0 bases, the J end by 1 base, with 10 bases between. The CDR3 extends over 15 amino acids. The CDR3 nucleotides read TGTGCCAGCAGCTTGGTTGAGGACGGGAACACTGAAGCTTTCTTT. Translating it yields CASSLVEDGNTEAFF.

This clonotype has a count of ten or more. V and J are TRBV12-3 or TRBV12-4 and TRBJ2-5, with a possible D match to TRBD2 (7 bases). V lost 3 bases and J lost 4, with 12 bases in between. The CDR3 has 14 amino acids. CDR3 coding DNA: TGTGCCAGCAGTTTGGGCGGGGGCGGAGAGACCCAGTACTTC. It yields the protein CASSLGGGGETQYF.

This clonotype showed up just a few times. The chain carries TRBV19 and TRBJ2-7; D might be TRBD1 (5 bases). CDR1 is LNHDA, CDR2 SQIVND, per germline (reference sequence). The CDR3 contains 17 residues. V was clipped by 2 bases and J by 0 bases, with 17 bases between them. CDR3 nucleotide sequence: TGTGCCAGTAGTATATTTGGGGCAGGGATCGACTCCTACGAGCAGTACTTC. Translating it yields CASSIFGAGIDSYEQYF.

V and J are TRBV28 and TRBJ1-1; no reliable D call. In germline, CDR1 is MDHEN, CDR2 SYDVKM. V dropped 5 bases and J dropped 4 bases, with 11 bases sitting between them. This CDR3 has 13 residues. For the CDR3, the DNA is TGTGCCAGCAGTAACTTAGAGGGCACTGAAGCTTTCTTT. Amino acids: CASSNLEGTEAFF.

This clonotype was observed at least ten times. The CDR3 DNA follows: TGTGCCAGCAGCCCCCCCACAGGGATCTACGAGCAGTACTTC. Translated: CASSPPTGIYEQYF. The chain employs TRBV7-9 and TRBJ2-7; possible D gene TRBD1, 6 bases. Germline V lookup: CDR1 SEHNR, CDR2 FQNEAQ (reference sequence). V dropped 5 bases and J dropped 3 bases, with 14 bases sitting between them. The CDR3 runs to 14 residues.

This clonotype was seen at least ten times. The rearrangement links TRBV6-5 to TRBJ1-3; D uncertain. Trimming cost V 4 bases and J 0 bases, with 10 bases left between them. The CDR3 spans 15 residues. Germline lookup yields CDR1 MNHEY and CDR2 SVGAGI. Here the CDR3 reads CASSSTLDSGNTIYF. CDR3 in DNA: TGTGCCAGCAGTTCGACACTGGACTCTGGAAACACCATATATTTT.

In its sample, this clonotype was seen a few times. The CDR3 coding sequence is TGTGCCAGGGACAGCTCCTACGAGCAGTACTTC. Translating gives CARDSSYEQYF. This rearrangement joins TRBV7-3 to TRBJ2-7, with a weak D call TRBD1 (6 bases). The length of the CDR3 is 11 residues. CDR1 SGHTA and CDR2 FQGTGA come from the germline V gene. The ends were cut back, 9 bases at V and 0 bases at J, with 6 bases in the middle.

This clonotype was picked up many times. The V and J genes are TRBV7-9 and TRBJ1-2, with TRBD1 matching 7 bases. The CDR3 totals 16 residues. The J segment lost 3 bases and the V segment lost 1 base, leaving 8 bases of the junction unmatched. The germline CDR1 and CDR2 sequences are SEHNR and FQNEAQ (reference sequence). CDR3 protein: CASSLGTGDRYYGYTF. The CDR3 DNA follows: TGTGCCAGCAGCTTAGGAACAGGGGATCGATACTATGGCTACACCTTC. The entire variable domain, with the rest obtained from reference TRBV7-9 and TRBJ1-2, is as follows: DTGVSQNPRHKITKRGQNVTFRCDPISEHNRLYWYRQTLGQGPEFLTYFQNEAQLEKSRLLSDRFSAERPKGSFSTLEIQRTEQGDSAMYLCASSLGTGDRYYGYTFGSGTRLTVV.